These 19 T cell receptor beta chains were all obtained from the same sample, sequenced in a study of blood T cell repertoires in COVID-19. This table comes from immunoSEQ multiplex PCR, and its TCRdb copy is limited to in-frame clones, with some not included. The table lists 320,000 or so clones, about 85% of them singletons. Input material: PBMCs or T cells enriched from blood (not recorded which). The receptors shown here come from a woman in her thirties who had been exposed to COVID-19.

The chain combines TRBV28 with TRBJ2-1, with 9 bases aligning to TRBD2. The germline V gene has CDR1 MDHEN and CDR2 SYDVKM. The CDR3 is 17 amino acids. Trimming removed 3 bases from V and 7 bases from J; junction bases left unmatched: 13. CDR3 protein: CASSLGSGSEIGNEQFF. The CDR3 DNA reads as TGTGCCAGCAGTTTGGGTAGCGGGAGCGAAATCGGGAATGAGCAGTTCTTC.

J is TRBJ1-1 and V is TRBV11-2, with no clear D. The CDR3 has 13 residues. The V gene's germline CDR1 is SGHAT and CDR2 FQNNGV. V shed 2 bases and J shed 1 base, with 5 bases lying between them. The CDR3 spells CASSLQENTEAFF. CDR3 bases: TGTGCCAGCAGCTTACAGGAGAACACTGAAGCTTTCTTT.

V gene TRBV6-5 combines with J gene TRBJ1-2, with D tentatively TRBD1 (6 bases). The CDR3 has 13 residues. Trimming took 6 bases from V and 4 from J, leaving 12 bases between them. Germline V gene lookup returns CDR1 MNHEY and CDR2 SVGAGI. In DNA form, the CDR3 reads TGTGCCAGCAGGTCTCCAGGGGTCTATGGCTACACCTTC. Its translation is CASRSPGVYGYTF.

The CDR3 DNA follows: TGTGCCAGCAGTTTTCGGGACAGGACAGACTATGGCTACACCTTC. Amino acid sequence: CASSFRDRTDYGYTF. The V call is TRBV28, the J call TRBJ1-2; 8 bases agree with TRBD1. J was trimmed by 3 bases and V by 3 bases; bases with no gene match: 6. Looked up from germline, CDR1 is MDHEN and CDR2 is SYDVKM. The CDR3 runs 15 residues.

The genes are TRBV19 and TRBJ1-1; D is uncertain. V shed 5 bases and J shed 6 bases, with 19 bases lying between them. The CDR3 is made up of 15 amino acids. Germline V gene sequence: CDR1 LNHDA, CDR2 SQIVND (reference sequence). The CDR3 region is CASSQRVQTLPEAFF. CDR3 DNA: TGTGCCAGTAGTCAACGGGTCCAAACACTTCCTGAAGCTTTCTTT. Drawing the rest from reference TRBV19 and TRBJ1-1, the complete variable domain is DGGITQSPKYLFRKEGQNVTLSCEQNLNHDAMYWYRQDPGQGLRLIYYSQIVNDFQKGDIAEGYSVSREKKESFPLTVTSAQKNPTAFYLCASSQRVQTLPEAFFGQGTRLTVV.

This chain joins TRBV21-1 and TRBJ2-1; the table's D call of TRBD2 was not tested on the DNA. TRBV21-1 is termed a pseudogene. The CDR3 consists of 15 residues. The CDR3 sequence: CASSKGVLVNCEQFF. The CDR3 coding sequence is TGTGCCAGCAGCAAAGGGGTTCTAGTCAATTGTGAGCAGTTCTTC.

This sequence joins TRBV28 and TRBJ1-5; D possibly corresponds to TRBD1 (6 bases). V lost 6 bases and J 3 bases, leaving 12 bases between the germline ends. The germline gives CDR1 MDHEN, CDR2 SYDVKM. The CDR3 spans 14 residues. CDR3 protein: CASSLTGFNQPQHF. DNA of the CDR3: TGTGCCAGCAGCCTGACAGGTTTCAATCAGCCCCAGCATTTT.

This chain joins TRBV5-1 and TRBJ2-5, with 11 bases aligning to TRBD2. This CDR3 has 17 amino acids. The germline gives CDR1 SGHRS, CDR2 YFSETQ. With 7 bases clipped from V and 5 bases from J, the junction kept 16 bases outside the gene matches. The CDR3 region has the DNA TGCGCCAGCGTCGGGGGACCCGGGACTAGCGGCTTGGAGACCCAGTACTTC. This translates into CASVGGPGTSGLETQYF.

The chain joins TRBV7-9 to TRBJ2-5, with D possibly matching TRBD2 (7 bases). CDR1 and CDR2 from the germline V gene are SEHNR and FQNEAQ (reference sequence). This CDR3 spans 16 amino acids. The germline V and J ends were trimmed by 3 bases and 1 base, with 15 bases remaining between them. The CDR3 region has the DNA TGTGCCAGCAGCTTTACGGCGGGGGCTCTCCAAGAGACCCAGTACTTC. It yields the protein CASSFTAGALQETQYF.

The rearrangement joins TRBV7-6 to TRBJ2-1; D might be TRBD2 (7 bases). The germline CDR1 and CDR2 sequences are SGHVS and FNYEAQ. This CDR3 has 17 amino acids. The germline V and J ends were trimmed by 5 bases and 4 bases, with 21 bases remaining between them. CDR3 sequence (DNA): TGTGCCAGCAGCCCTCCAGGGGCGGGAGAGGGGTACAATGAGCAGTTCTTC. It is translated as CASSPPGAGEGYNEQFF.

This chain links TRBV18 with TRBJ1-2; 7 bases line up with TRBD1. The CDR3 sequence is 18 residues long. CDR1 is KGHSH, CDR2 LQKENI, per germline. Trimming cost V 4 bases and J 6 bases; bases outside gene matches: 20. For the CDR3, the DNA is TGTGCCAGCTCACTCGACTACCCTGACAGGGCCGATTTAGATGGCTACACCTTC. It specifies CASSLDYPDRADLDGYTF.

V is TRBV27 and J is TRBJ2-3; 9 bases are shared with TRBD2. The CDR3 contains 16 residues. The trim removed 5 bases at V and 2 bases at J, leaving 8 bases unmatched. The germline CDR1 and CDR2 sequences are MNHEY and SMNVEV (reference sequence). The CDR3 bases are TGTGCCAGCAGTACCCTGACTAGCGGATACACAGATACGCAGTATTTT. Its translation is CASSTLTSGYTDTQYF.

A single count supports this clone. The chain links TRBV24-1 to TRBJ1-2; TRBD1 agrees at 10 bases. The V segment lost 3 bases and the J segment 1 base; nucleotides outside the gene matches: 7. The CDR3 loop spans 17 amino acids. Looked up from germline, CDR1 is KGHDR and CDR2 is SFDVKD. CDR3 nucleotide sequence: TGTGCCACCAGTGATGCGACAGGGGGCGCGTATAACTATGGCTACACCTTC. Translation: CATSDATGGAYNYGYTF.

The chain employs TRBV7-2 and TRBJ2-1; D is perhaps TRBD1 (5 bases). The germline gives CDR1 SGHTA, CDR2 FQGNSA. The ends were cut back, 3 bases at V and 5 bases at J, with 5 bases in the middle. The CDR3 spans 12 residues. The CDR3 DNA reads TGTGCCAGCAGCTTGGACAACAATGAGCAGTTCTTC. It specifies CASSLDNNEQFF.

The genes are TRBV19 and TRBJ2-1; tentatively, D is TRBD1 (6 bases). This CDR3 is built from 15 residues. Trimming removed 1 base at V and 7 bases at J, with 14 bases between. Germline V gives CDR1 LNHDA, CDR2 SQIVND (reference sequence). The CDR3 DNA reads as TGTGCCAGTAGTATAGCACAGGGCATAGGGAATGAGCAGTTCTTC. Protein sequence: CASSIAQGIGNEQFF.

The chain employs TRBV20-1 and TRBJ2-7; 10 positions match TRBD2. This CDR3 has 14 amino acids. Trimming cost V 3 bases and J 6 bases; bases outside gene matches: 8. Germline V CDR1 and CDR2: DFQATT, SNEGSKA (reference sequence). The CDR3 DNA reads TGCAGTGCTAGTCTAACTAGCGGGACCCGCGAGCAGTACTTC. Residues: CSASLTSGTREQYF.

The J gene is TRBJ1-2, the V gene TRBV6-5; TRBD1 agrees at 7 bases. J gave up 4 bases and V 2 bases, and 4 bases lay outside the gene matches. Germline assignment: CDR1 MNHEY and CDR2 SVGAGI. This CDR3 has 14 residues. CDR3 residues: CASSYEGGSYGYTF. DNA of the CDR3: TGTGCCAGCAGTTACGAAGGGGGCAGCTATGGCTACACCTTC.

The rearrangement joins TRBV5-1 to TRBJ2-7, with D uncertain. This CDR3 has 14 residues. Trimming took off 0 bases at V and 3 bases at J, with 10 bases between the two ends. The germline CDR1 and CDR2 sequences are SGHRS and YFSETQ. CDR3 protein: CASSLGGAYYEQYF. The CDR3 DNA is TGCGCCAGCAGCTTGGGAGGTGCTTACTACGAGCAGTACTTC.

The chain employs TRBV4-1 and TRBJ2-7, with 10 bases fitting TRBD1. CDR3 length: 16 amino acids. CDR1 is MGHRA, CDR2 YSYEKL, per germline. The V segment lost 3 bases and the J segment 6 bases; nucleotides outside the gene matches: 11. CDR3 in DNA: TGCGCCAGCAGCCATACCGCCGGGACAGGGGTCCGCGAGCAGTACTTC. Its translation: CASSHTAGTGVREQYF.